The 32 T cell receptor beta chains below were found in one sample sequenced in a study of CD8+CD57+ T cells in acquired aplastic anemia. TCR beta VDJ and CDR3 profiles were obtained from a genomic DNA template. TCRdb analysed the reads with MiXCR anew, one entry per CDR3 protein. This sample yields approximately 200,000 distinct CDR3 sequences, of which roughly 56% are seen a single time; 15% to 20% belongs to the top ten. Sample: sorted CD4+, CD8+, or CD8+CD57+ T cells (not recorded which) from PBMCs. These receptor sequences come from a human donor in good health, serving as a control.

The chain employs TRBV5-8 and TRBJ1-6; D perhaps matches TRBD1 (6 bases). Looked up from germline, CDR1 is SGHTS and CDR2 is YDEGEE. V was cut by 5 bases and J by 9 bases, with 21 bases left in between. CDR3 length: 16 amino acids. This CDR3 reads CASSDFSGGLGSPLHF. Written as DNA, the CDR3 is TGTGCCAGCAGTGATTTTAGTGGGGGCTTGGGTTCACCCCTCCACTTT.

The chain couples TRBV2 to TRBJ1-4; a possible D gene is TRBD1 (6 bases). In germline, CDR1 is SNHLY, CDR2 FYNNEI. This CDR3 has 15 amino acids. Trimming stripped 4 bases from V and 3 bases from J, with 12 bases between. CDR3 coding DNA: TGTGCCAGCAGTGGTCGTGGGGGGCCTAATGAAAAACTGTTTTTT. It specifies CASSGRGGPNEKLFF. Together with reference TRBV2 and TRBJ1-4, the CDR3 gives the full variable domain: EPEVTQTPSHQVTQMGQEVILRCVPISNHLYFYWYRQILGQKVEFLVSFYNNEISEKSEIFDDQFSVERPDGSNFTLKIRSTKLEDSAMYFCASSGRGGPNEKLFFGSGTQLSVL.

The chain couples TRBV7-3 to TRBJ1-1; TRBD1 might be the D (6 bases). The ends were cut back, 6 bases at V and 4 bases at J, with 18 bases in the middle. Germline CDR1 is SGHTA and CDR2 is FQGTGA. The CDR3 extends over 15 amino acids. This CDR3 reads CASSLGALGTTEAFF. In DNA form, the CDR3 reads TGTGCCAGCAGTTTGGGGGCATTAGGGACCACTGAAGCTTTCTTT.

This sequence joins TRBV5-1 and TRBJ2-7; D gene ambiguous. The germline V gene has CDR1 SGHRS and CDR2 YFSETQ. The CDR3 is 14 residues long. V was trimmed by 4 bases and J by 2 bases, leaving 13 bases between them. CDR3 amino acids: CASSLGPEPYEQYF. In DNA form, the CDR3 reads TGCGCCAGCAGCCTGGGTCCAGAACCCTACGAGCAGTACTTC.

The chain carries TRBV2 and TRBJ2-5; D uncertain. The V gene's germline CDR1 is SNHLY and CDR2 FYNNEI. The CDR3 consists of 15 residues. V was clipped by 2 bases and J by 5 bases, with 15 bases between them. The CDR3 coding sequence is TGTGCCAGCAGTGAAAATTGGGCAGGTCGGGAGACCCAGTACTTC. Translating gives CASSENWAGRETQYF.

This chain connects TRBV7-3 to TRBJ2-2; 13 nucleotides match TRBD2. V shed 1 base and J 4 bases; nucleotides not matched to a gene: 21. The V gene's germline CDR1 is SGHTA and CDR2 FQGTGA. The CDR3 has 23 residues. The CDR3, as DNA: TGTGCCAGCAGCTTAAACGCTGGGAGGACTAGCGGGGGAAGGGGCGGGGTCACCGGGGAGCTGTTTTTT. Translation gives CASSLNAGRTSGGRGGVTGELFF.

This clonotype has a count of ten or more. The CDR3 protein is CAGTGGLYTEAFF. The CDR3 nucleotides read TGTGCCGGGACAGGGGGTTTGTACACTGAAGCTTTCTTT. V gene TRBV7-9 combines with J gene TRBJ1-1, with 11 bases that match TRBD1. The CDR3 spans 13 residues. The ends lost 11 bases at V and 3 bases at J; junction bases unmatched: 5. Germline V gives CDR1 SEHNR, CDR2 FQNEAQ (reference sequence). Drawing the rest from reference TRBV7-9 and TRBJ1-1, the complete variable domain is DTGVSQNPRHKITKRGQNVTFRCDPISEHNRLYWYRQTLGQGPEFLTYFQNEAQLEKSRLLSDRFSAERPKGSFSTLEIQRTEQGDSAMYLCAGTGGLYTEAFFGQGTRLTVV.

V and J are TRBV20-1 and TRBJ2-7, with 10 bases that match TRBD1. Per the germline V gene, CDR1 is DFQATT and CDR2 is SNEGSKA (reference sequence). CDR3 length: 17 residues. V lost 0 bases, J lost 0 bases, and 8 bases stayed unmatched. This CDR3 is CSARDTRGTGVSYEQYF. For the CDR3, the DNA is TGCAGTGCTAGAGATACCCGCGGGACAGGGGTCTCCTACGAGCAGTACTTC.

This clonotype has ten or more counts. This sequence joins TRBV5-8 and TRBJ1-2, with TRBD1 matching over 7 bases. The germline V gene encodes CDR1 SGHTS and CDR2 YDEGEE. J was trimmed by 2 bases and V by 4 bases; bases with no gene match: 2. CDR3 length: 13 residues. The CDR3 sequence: CASSPDRNYGYTF. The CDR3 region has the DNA TGTGCCAGCAGCCCGGACAGGAACTATGGCTACACCTTC.

CDR3 nucleotides: TGTGCCAGCAGCTTAGGGGCAGGGGGTGCCTACGAGCAGTACTTC. Protein sequence: CASSLGAGGAYEQYF. The chain joins TRBV7-8 to TRBJ2-7; the match to TRBD1 covers 7 bases. CDR3 length equals 15 residues. V trimming: 1 base; J trimming: 2 bases; junction bases outside the gene matches: 5. Germline V CDR1 and CDR2: SGHVS, FQNEAQ.

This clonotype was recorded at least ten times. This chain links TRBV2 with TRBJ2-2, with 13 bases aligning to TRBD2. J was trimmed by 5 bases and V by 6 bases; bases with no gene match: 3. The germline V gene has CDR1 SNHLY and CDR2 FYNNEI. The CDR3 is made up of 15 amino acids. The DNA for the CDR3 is TGTGCCAGCAGCGGGGGACTAGCGGGGACCGGGGAGCTGTTTTTT. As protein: CASSGGLAGTGELFF.

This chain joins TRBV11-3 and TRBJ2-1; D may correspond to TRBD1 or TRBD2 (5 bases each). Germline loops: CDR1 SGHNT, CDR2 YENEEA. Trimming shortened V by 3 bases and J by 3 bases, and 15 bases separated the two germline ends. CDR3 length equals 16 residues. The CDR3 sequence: CASSLGRSGYYNEQFF. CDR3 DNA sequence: TGTGCCAGCAGCTTGGGGCGTTCGGGGTACTACAATGAGCAGTTCTTC.

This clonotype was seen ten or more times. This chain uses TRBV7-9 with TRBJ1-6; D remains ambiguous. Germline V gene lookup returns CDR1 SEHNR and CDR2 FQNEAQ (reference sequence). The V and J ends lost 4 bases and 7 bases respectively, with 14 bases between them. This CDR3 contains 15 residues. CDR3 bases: TGTGCCAGCAGCTCCACTGGAGGTGGAAATTCACCCCTCCACTTT. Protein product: CASSSTGGGNSPLHF.

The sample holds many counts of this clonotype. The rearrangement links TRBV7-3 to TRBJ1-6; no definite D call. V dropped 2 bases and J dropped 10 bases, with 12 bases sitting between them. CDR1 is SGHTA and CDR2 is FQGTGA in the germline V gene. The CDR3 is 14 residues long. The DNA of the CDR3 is TGTGCCAGCAGCTTAGGCGGATGGCTGTCACCCCTCCACTTT. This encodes CASSLGGWLSPLHF.

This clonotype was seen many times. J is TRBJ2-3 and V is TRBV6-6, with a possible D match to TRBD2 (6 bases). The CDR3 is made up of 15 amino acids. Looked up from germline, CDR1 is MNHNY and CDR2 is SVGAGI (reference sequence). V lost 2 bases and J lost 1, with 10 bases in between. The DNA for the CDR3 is TGTGCCAGCAGTTACGGGGACTCCCGCACAGATACGCAGTATTTT. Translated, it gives CASSYGDSRTDTQYF.

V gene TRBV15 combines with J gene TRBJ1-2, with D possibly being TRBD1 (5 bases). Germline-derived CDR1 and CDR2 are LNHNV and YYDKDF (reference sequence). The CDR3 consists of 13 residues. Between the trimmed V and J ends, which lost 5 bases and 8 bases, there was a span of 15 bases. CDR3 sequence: CATSFGGLQGYTF. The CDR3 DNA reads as TGTGCCACCAGCTTCGGGGGGTTGCAGGGCTACACCTTC.

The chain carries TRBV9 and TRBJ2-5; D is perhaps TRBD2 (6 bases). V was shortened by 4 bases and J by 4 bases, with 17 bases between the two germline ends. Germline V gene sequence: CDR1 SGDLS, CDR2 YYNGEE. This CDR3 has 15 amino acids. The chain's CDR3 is CASSRDGGVGETQYF. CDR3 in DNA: TGTGCCAGCAGCCGAGATGGAGGGGTTGGAGAGACCCAGTACTTC.

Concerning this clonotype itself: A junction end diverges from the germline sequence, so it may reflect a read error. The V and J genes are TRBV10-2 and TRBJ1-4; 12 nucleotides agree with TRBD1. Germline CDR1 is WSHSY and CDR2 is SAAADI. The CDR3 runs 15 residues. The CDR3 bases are TGTGCCAGCAGTCCAGGGGGGACAGGGGGCTTCGGGCTGTTTTTT. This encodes CASSPGGTGGFGLFF.

Here the CDR3 DNA reads TGCAGTGTTAGTGGGACAGGGGGCGGTAATTCACCCCTCCACTTT. This sequence encodes CSVSGTGGGNSPLHF. The chain combines TRBV20-1 with TRBJ1-6; TRBD1 agrees at 12 bases. In germline, CDR1 is DFQATT, CDR2 SNEGSKA (reference sequence). The CDR3 runs 15 residues. The J segment lost 6 bases and the V segment lost 7 bases, leaving 7 bases of the junction unmatched.

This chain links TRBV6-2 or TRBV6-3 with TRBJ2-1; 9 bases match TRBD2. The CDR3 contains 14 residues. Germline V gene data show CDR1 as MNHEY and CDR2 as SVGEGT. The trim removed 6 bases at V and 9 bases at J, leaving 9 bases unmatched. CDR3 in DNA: TGTGCCAGCAGAGAACAGCTAGCGGGGCTTGAGCAGTTCTTC. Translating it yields CASREQLAGLEQFF.

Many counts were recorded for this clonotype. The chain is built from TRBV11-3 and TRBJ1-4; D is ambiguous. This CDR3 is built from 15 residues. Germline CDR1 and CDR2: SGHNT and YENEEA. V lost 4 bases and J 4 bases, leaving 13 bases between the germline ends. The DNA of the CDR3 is TGTGCCAGCAGCTGTCGGCCTCGAAGTAATGAAAAACTGTTTTTT. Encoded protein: CASSCRPRSNEKLFF.

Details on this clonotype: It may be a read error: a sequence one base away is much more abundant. For the CDR3, the DNA is TGTGCCAGCGGGCCCTCGGGATCCTACGAGCAGTACTTC. This sequence encodes CASGPSGSYEQYF. The V and J genes are TRBV27 and TRBJ2-7; perhaps TRBD2 as D (5 bases). The CDR3 consists of 13 residues. Trimming removed 8 bases at V and 1 base at J, with 12 bases between. From germline, CDR1 is MNHEY and CDR2 SMNVEV (reference sequence).

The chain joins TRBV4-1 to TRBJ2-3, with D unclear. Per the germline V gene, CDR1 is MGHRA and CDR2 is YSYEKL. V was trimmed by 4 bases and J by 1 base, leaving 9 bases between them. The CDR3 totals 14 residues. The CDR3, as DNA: TGCGCCAGCAGCCCCACGATGGGCACAGATACGCAGTATTTT. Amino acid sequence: CASSPTMGTDTQYF.

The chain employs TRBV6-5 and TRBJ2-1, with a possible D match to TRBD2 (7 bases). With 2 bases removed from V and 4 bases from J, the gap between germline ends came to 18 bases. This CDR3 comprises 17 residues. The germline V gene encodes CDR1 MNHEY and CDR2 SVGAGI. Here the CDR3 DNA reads TGTGCCAGCAGTTACCCGACCGGGCGGGGGCTATACAATGAGCAGTTCTTC. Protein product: CASSYPTGRGLYNEQFF.

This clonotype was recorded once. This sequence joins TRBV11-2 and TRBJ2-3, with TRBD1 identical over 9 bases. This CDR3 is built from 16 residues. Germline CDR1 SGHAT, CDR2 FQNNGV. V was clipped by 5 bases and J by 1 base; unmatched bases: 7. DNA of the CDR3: TGTGCCAGCAGCCCACAGGGGGCGGGGCGCACAGATACGCAGTATTTT. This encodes CASSPQGAGRTDTQYF.

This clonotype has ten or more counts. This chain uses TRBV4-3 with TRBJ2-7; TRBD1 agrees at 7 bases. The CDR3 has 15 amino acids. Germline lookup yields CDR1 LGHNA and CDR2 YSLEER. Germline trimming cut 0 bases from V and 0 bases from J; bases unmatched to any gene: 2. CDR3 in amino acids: CASSQDRQGSYEQYF. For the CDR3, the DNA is TGCGCCAGCAGCCAAGACCGACAGGGCTCCTACGAGCAGTACTTC.

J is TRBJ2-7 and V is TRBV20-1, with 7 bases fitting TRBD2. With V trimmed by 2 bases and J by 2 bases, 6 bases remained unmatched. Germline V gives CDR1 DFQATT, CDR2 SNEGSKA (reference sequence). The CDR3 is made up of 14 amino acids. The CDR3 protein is CSARKGGGAYEQYF. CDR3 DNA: TGCAGTGCTAGAAAGGGCGGGGGAGCCTACGAGCAGTACTTC.

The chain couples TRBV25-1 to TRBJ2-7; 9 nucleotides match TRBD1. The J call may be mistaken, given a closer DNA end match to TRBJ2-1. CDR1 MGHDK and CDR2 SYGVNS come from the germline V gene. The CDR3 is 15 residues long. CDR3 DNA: TGTGCCAGCAGCACCCGGGACAGGGCGGGCAATGAGCAGTTCTTC. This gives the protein CASSTRDRAGNEQFF.

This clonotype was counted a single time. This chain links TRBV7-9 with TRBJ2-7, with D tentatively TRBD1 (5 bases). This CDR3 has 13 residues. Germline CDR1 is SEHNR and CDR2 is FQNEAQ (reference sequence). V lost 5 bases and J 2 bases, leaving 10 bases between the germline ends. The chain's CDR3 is CASSLGHTYEQYV. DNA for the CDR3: TGTGCCAGCAGCCTCGGACATACCTACGAGCAGTACGTC.

The CDR3 here is CSVEGGTASTDTQYF. The DNA for the CDR3 is TGCAGCGTTGAAGGCGGGACCGCTAGCACAGATACGCAGTATTTT. The chain is built from TRBV29-1 and TRBJ2-3; weak D call: TRBD2 (6 bases). The V gene lost 1 base and the J gene lost 0 bases, with 11 bases spanning the gap. Germline V gives CDR1 SQVTM, CDR2 ANQGSEA. The CDR3 is made up of 15 amino acids.

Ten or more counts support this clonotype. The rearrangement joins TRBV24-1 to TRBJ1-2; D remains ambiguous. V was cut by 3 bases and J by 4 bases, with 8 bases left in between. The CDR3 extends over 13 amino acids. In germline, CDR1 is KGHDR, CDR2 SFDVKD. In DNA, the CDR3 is TGTGCCACCAGTGATGTCAGTAGCTATGGCTACACCTTC. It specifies CATSDVSSYGYTF.

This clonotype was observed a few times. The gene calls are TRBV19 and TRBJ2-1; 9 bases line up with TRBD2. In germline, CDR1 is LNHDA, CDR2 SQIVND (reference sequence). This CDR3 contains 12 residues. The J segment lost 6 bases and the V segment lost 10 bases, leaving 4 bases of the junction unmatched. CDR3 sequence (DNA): TGTGCCACGACTAGCGGAATCAATGAGCAGTTCTTC. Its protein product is CATTSGINEQFF.